There are a few counts of the clone carrying this TCR beta chain. Profiled with immunoSEQ multiplex PCR; TCRdb holds only in-frame clones, not every one. The data show fewer than 25,000 clones, around four fifths seen once. Treatment denoted: preoperative locoregional IRX-2 cytokine immunotherapy. Preoperative locoregional IRX-2 cytokine immunotherapy was tested in the phase Ib source study. The CDR3 contains 17 residues. Germline V gives CDR1 SGHDN, CDR2 FVKESK. V gave up 3 bases and J gave up 4 bases; unmatched junction bases: 8. This record comes from a study of preoperative IRX-2 immunotherapy in early breast cancer.

The material was lymph node tissue, obtained after IRX-2 immunotherapy. The chain uses TRBV14 and TRBJ2-1; 11 bases match TRBD2. The sequence was obtained from a human donor with breast cancer. As DNA, the CDR3 is TGTGCCAGCAGCCAGAGTTCTAGCGGGGGGAGGTACAATGAGCAGTTCTTC. The encoded protein is CASSQSSSGGRYNEQFF.